This record concerns one TCR beta chain sequence. Its specificity is unknown. TCRdb re-called the 5' RACE reads with MiXCR, one entry per CDR3 protein. The data contain 210,000 or so distinct CDR3 sequences, more than 9% of them singletons. The sample is drawn from a study of T-cell memory formation after mild COVID-19. Study-level findings and limits: Contracting clones from day 15 to 85 had balanced CD4/CD8; later expanders favoured CD4+. Memory cells collected pre-infection included some clones that later responded, suggesting cross-reactive memory joined.

The receptor's source is a man between 18 and 35 years old who had mild COVID-19 (a few samples of this study predate the infection). Cell type and time point are not known. The sequenced material came from PBMCs or a T cell subset sorted from them (not recorded which).

CDR3 in amino acids: CATDDREPYNEQFF. The CDR3, as DNA: TGTGCCACCGACGACAGGGAGCCCTACAATGAGCAGTTCTTC. The rearrangement joins TRBV7-8 to TRBJ2-1; 7 nucleotides match TRBD1. Germline CDR1 reads SGHVS; CDR2 reads FQNEAQ. The J segment lost 2 bases and the V segment lost 10 bases, leaving 8 bases of the junction unmatched. The CDR3 is 14 residues long.